The entry that follows covers one TCR beta chain sequence. Its specificity is not known. Data came from immunoSEQ multiplex PCR; TCRdb stores just in-frame clones and leaves some out. The table records around 100,000 clones, roughly 84% of them present only once. This entry is derived from a study of T cell responses to AZD1222 COVID-19 vaccine. Study-level results: Baseline serostatus was positive in only a handful of AZD1222 recipients.

V was clipped by 7 bases and J by 3 bases; unmatched bases: 4. This CDR3 contains 12 residues. CDR1 is SQVTM and CDR2 is ANQGSEA in the germline V gene. The receptor was isolated from an adult in good health. The sequenced sample was peripheral blood, obtained on day 0 of AZD1222 vaccination. The chain joins TRBV29-1 to TRBJ1-1, with 8 bases lining up with TRBD1. CDR3 in amino acids: CSAGQGYTEAFF. CDR3 nucleotide sequence: TGCAGCGCTGGACAGGGATACACTGAAGCTTTCTTT.